These 20 T cell receptor beta chains share one sample of origin, sequenced in a study of early stage breast cancer tumors. Produced via immunoSEQ multiplex PCR; TCRdb's table is partial and in-frame only. The sample has roughly 30,000 clones, almost 85% seen once. Specimen: blood. Receptors originate from a person aged 45 to 59 with breast cancer.

The chain couples TRBV5-4 to TRBJ2-7; 9 bases are a match to TRBD1. The J segment lost 2 bases and the V segment lost 1 base, leaving 13 bases of the junction unmatched. This CDR3 is built from 18 residues. The germline gives CDR1 SGHNT, CDR2 YYREEE (reference sequence). CDR3 in amino acids: CASSLPNTGQGYTYEQYF. CDR3 coding DNA: TGTGCCAGCAGCTTGCCGAATACGGGACAGGGATACACCTACGAGCAGTACTTC.

This clone was counted once. The chain recombines TRBV6-6 with TRBJ1-5; 7 bases fit TRBD1. This CDR3 has 13 residues. The V segment lost 7 bases and the J segment 5 bases; nucleotides outside the gene matches: 5. Germline V gene data show CDR1 as MNHNY and CDR2 as SVGAGI (reference sequence). CDR3 loop: CASTLGTDQPQHF. CDR3 nucleotide sequence: TGTGCCAGCACCTTGGGGACAGATCAGCCCCAGCATTTT.

This clone was counted once. The chain uses TRBV19 and TRBJ1-1; no definite D call. CDR1 LNHDA and CDR2 SQIVND come from the germline V gene (reference sequence). CDR3 length equals 14 residues. V gave up 5 bases and J gave up 0 bases, with 10 bases separating them. The CDR3 DNA follows: TGTGCCAGTAGTTCTGGAAGAATGAACACTGAAGCTTTCTTT. Translated, it gives CASSSGRMNTEAFF. Using reference TRBV19 and TRBJ1-1 for the parts outside the CDR3, the full variable domain is DGGITQSPKYLFRKEGQNVTLSCEQNLNHDAMYWYRQDPGQGLRLIYYSQIVNDFQKGDIAEGYSVSREKKESFPLTVTSAQKNPTAFYLCASSSGRMNTEAFFGQGTRLTVV.

Written as DNA, the CDR3 is TGCGCCAGCAGCTTACGAACAGGGTTGGGCAACACCGGGGAGCTGTTTTTT. It yields the protein CASSLRTGLGNTGELFF. The rearrangement uses TRBV5-1 and TRBJ2-2, with D perhaps matching TRBD1 (6 bases). V dropped 2 bases and J dropped 2 bases, with 16 bases sitting between them. Germline V gives CDR1 SGHRS, CDR2 YFSETQ. The CDR3 has 17 residues.

This chain joins TRBV5-1 and TRBJ2-3, with TRBD1 matching over 11 bases. CDR1 is SGHRS and CDR2 is YFSETQ in the germline V gene. V lost 5 bases and J lost 4; bases outside the gene matches: 6. The CDR3 is 15 amino acids. CDR3 coding DNA: TGCGCCAGCAGGATGGACAGGGGGCAGGCAGATACGCAGTATTTT. Protein: CASRMDRGQADTQYF.

V and J are TRBV5-1 and TRBJ2-7, with D possibly TRBD2 on 5 matching bases. The V gene's germline CDR1 is SGHRS and CDR2 YFSETQ. The CDR3 extends over 14 amino acids. V was shortened by 4 bases and J by 0 bases, with 11 bases between the two germline ends. CDR3 sequence: CASSPPDFSYEQYF. DNA of the CDR3: TGCGCCAGCAGCCCGCCGGACTTCTCCTACGAGCAGTACTTC.

The chain has TRBV11-2 and TRBJ2-3; D is tentatively TRBD1 or TRBD2 (5 bases each). The CDR3 is 14 residues long. Germline V gene data show CDR1 as SGHAT and CDR2 as FQNNGV. The ends were cut back, 5 bases at V and 9 bases at J, with 18 bases in the middle. CDR3 coding DNA: TGTGCCAGCAGCCCCTATGTGGGGGTTGGCACGCAGTATTTT. Its translation: CASSPYVGVGTQYF.

This clone was seen a few times. The chain uses TRBV7-9 and TRBJ1-2; no clear D. The CDR3 is made up of 15 amino acids. The V gene's germline CDR1 is SEHNR and CDR2 FQNEAQ (reference sequence). Trimming shortened V by 3 bases and J by 7 bases, and 18 bases separated the two germline ends. The CDR3 here is CASSFSRGRYSGYTF. The DNA for the CDR3 is TGTGCCAGCAGCTTTTCCAGAGGCCGCTATAGTGGCTACACCTTC.

This clone has more than one count but fewer than ten. The chain carries TRBV29-1 and TRBJ1-6, with 9 bases that match TRBD1. Per the germline V gene, CDR1 is SQVTM and CDR2 is ANQGSEA. Trimming cost V 3 bases and J 13 bases; bases outside gene matches: 13. The CDR3 has 15 residues. The CDR3 DNA reads TGCAGCGTTGATGGTCCGGGACAGGGACTTTATCCCCTCCACTTT. It translates to CSVDGPGQGLYPLHF.

The chain couples TRBV5-5 to TRBJ1-4; D not certain. This CDR3 has 15 amino acids. Trimming pared 0 bases from V and 5 bases from J, leaving 11 bases between. CDR1 is SGHKS, CDR2 YYEKEE, per germline (reference sequence). CDR3 DNA sequence: TGTGCCAGCAGCTTGGCCCCGGAGTTAAATGAAAAACTGTTTTTT. Encoded protein: CASSLAPELNEKLFF.

The chain employs TRBV5-1 and TRBJ1-1, with 9 bases aligning to TRBD1. The CDR3 consists of 15 residues. Germline trimming cut 0 bases from V and 3 bases from J; bases unmatched to any gene: 3. Per germline, CDR1 SGHRS and CDR2 YFSETQ. The CDR3 coding sequence is TGCGCCAGCAGCTTGGAACAGGGGGCGTACACTGAAGCTTTCTTT. This encodes CASSLEQGAYTEAFF.

The CDR3 coding sequence is TGTGCAAGTCGCCCTCCGTGGTACAGGGGGCGGAACACTGAAGCTTTCTTT. It is translated as CASRPPWYRGRNTEAFF. V gene TRBV12-2 combines with J gene TRBJ1-1; the listed D gene, TRBD1, was not tested against the DNA. TRBV12-2 is a known pseudogene. This CDR3 is built from 17 residues.

The chain has TRBV29-1 and TRBJ2-7, with D possibly TRBD1 on 6 matching bases. Germline assignment: CDR1 SQVTM and CDR2 ANQGSEA. Trimming left V 7 bases short and J 5 bases short, with 12 bases between. The CDR3 consists of 11 residues. CDR3 amino acids: CSGIQGNEQYF. The CDR3 DNA reads as TGCAGCGGTATTCAGGGGAACGAGCAGTACTTC.

The chain employs TRBV4-3 and TRBJ2-1; D gene ambiguous. V lost 1 base and J 8 bases, leaving 15 bases between the germline ends. The germline V gene has CDR1 LGHNA and CDR2 YSLEER. CDR3 length: 15 residues. The CDR3 sequence is CASSQGRLAIDEQFF. The CDR3 DNA follows: TGCGCCAGCAGCCAAGGTCGACTTGCTATCGATGAGCAGTTCTTC.

The chain carries TRBV27 and TRBJ2-3; 11 nucleotides line up with TRBD2. This CDR3 has 17 amino acids. V gave up 2 bases and J gave up 4 bases; unmatched junction bases: 8. Looked up from germline, CDR1 is MNHEY and CDR2 is SMNVEV (reference sequence). The CDR3 spells CASSLARLAGFADTQYF. The DNA for the CDR3 is TGTGCCAGCAGTTTAGCCAGACTAGCGGGGTTCGCAGATACGCAGTATTTT.

The chain is built from TRBV30 and TRBJ2-7, with D possibly matching TRBD1 (5 bases). Per the germline V gene, CDR1 is GTSNPN and CDR2 is SVGIG (reference sequence). Deletions cut 2 bases from V and 3 bases from J, with 8 bases between. The CDR3 covers 12 residues. The CDR3 protein is CAWSRDSYEQYF. CDR3 sequence (DNA): TGTGCCTGGAGTCGAGACAGCTACGAGCAGTACTTC.

V gene TRBV5-4 combines with J gene TRBJ2-1, with 10 bases lining up with TRBD2. Germline lookup yields CDR1 SGHNT and CDR2 YYREEE (reference sequence). This CDR3 region has 14 residues. V lost 4 bases and J lost 5; bases outside the gene matches: 3. CDR3 bases: TGTGCCAGCAGCACGGGACTAGCGAACAATGAGCAGTTCTTC. This translates into CASSTGLANNEQFF.

This chain connects TRBV7-2 to TRBJ1-5; D is ambiguous. The CDR3 is made up of 13 amino acids. From germline, CDR1 is SGHTA and CDR2 FQGNSA. Trimming removed 2 bases from V and 4 bases from J, with 6 bases in between. The CDR3 DNA sequence: TGTGCCAGCAGCTTAATAGATAATCAGCCCCAGCATTTT. Protein sequence: CASSLIDNQPQHF.

The chain has TRBV6-1 and TRBJ2-7; no clear D. V shed 2 bases and J shed 6 bases, with 14 bases lying between them. Germline CDR1 reads MNHNS; CDR2 reads SASEGT. The CDR3 runs 14 residues. The chain's CDR3 is CASSEQAASGEQYF. CDR3 coding DNA: TGTGCCAGCAGTGAACAGGCAGCCTCGGGCGAGCAGTACTTC.

The chain employs TRBV9 and TRBJ2-5; 7 nucleotides line up with TRBD1. This CDR3 has 15 residues. The ends lost 3 bases at V and 1 base at J; junction bases unmatched: 6. Germline assignment: CDR1 SGDLS and CDR2 YYNGEE. For the CDR3, the DNA is TGTGCCAGCAGCGCCAGGGGGTGGGTCCAAGAGACCCAGTACTTC. This encodes CASSARGWVQETQYF.